The entry below gives a single T cell receptor (beta chain) sequence along with its context. Libraries were prepared by immunoSEQ multiplex PCR; TCRdb keeps only in-frame clonotypes and omits some of them. The sample consists of roughly 230,000 clones, 89% of them appearing once. The record originates from a study of blood T cell repertoires in COVID-19. Study overall: Samples of COVID-19 (acute and convalescent) were obtained from the United States, Italy and Spain.

The CDR3 has 15 residues. The TCR was taken from a woman aged 40 to 50 who had recovered from COVID-19. The V gene is TRBV21-1, the J gene TRBJ2-7; the table gives TRBD1 as D, unverified against the DNA. TRBV21-1 corresponds to a pseudogene. Sequenced sample: peripheral blood. In DNA form, the CDR3 reads TGTGCCAGCAGCAAAGCGGGACAGGTCTCCTACGAGCAGTACTTC. Translation gives CASSKAGQVSYEQYF.